Below are 24 T cell receptor beta chains sequenced from a single sample in a study of CXCR3-negative and CXCR3-positive naive CD8 T cells (dated 2019 in TCRdb). The antigens these receptors bind are not known. Sequencing used a NextSeq 550. The Human TCR Profiling Kit (MiLaboratory) was used to make UMI-labeled 5' RACE TRB cDNA libraries. Once TCRdb had reprocessed the reads, it stored one entry per CDR3 protein sequence and supplied no DNA. The table for this sample lists around 65,000 distinct CDR3 sequences. The ten most abundant clones make up around 0.7% of the sample. What the research found in general, with its limitations: Compared with CXCR3-negative naive cells, CXCR3-positive naive cells had TRB CDR3s with higher hydrophobicity (lower Kidera factor 4), lower energy, and higher strength and volume indices.

The sequenced sample consisted of naive CXCR3+ CD8+ T cells from blood. This sample's cell subset or site label indicates: CD45RO-CCR7+CD27+CD95- naive CD8+ T cells expressing CXCR3 (TNR3+). Source of these receptors: a human donor in good health. Some clones in this sample may be carry-over from other donors' samples.

The rearrangement joins TRBV12-3 or TRBV12-4 to TRBJ2-1. The CDR3 runs to 11 residues. The CDR3 protein is CASSFYNEQFF.

The genes are TRBV29-1 and TRBJ2-7; TCRdb picks TRBD1, but there is no DNA to check that call. The CDR3 is 12 amino acids. Germline CDR1 is SQVTM and CDR2 is ANQGSEA. CDR3 loop: CSVAPTSYEQYF.

V gene TRBV25-1 combines with J gene TRBJ1-1; TCRdb indicates TRBD1, and absent DNA this call remains unverified. The germline V gene encodes CDR1 MGHDK and CDR2 SYGVNS. The CDR3 loop spans 14 amino acids. The chain's CDR3 is CASITRLVRFEAFF.

This chain's CDR3 is CASSALPPGNSPLHF. This sequence joins TRBV2 and TRBJ1-6; TCRdb selects TRBD1, and the lack of DNA leaves this call unchecked. CDR1 is SNHLY, CDR2 FYNNEI, per germline. The CDR3 runs 15 residues.

The chain employs TRBV7-6 and TRBJ2-3; the D call from TCRdb, TRBD1, cannot be confirmed without DNA. Per germline, CDR1 SGHVS and CDR2 FNYEAQ. The CDR3 length is 15 residues. The CDR3 region is CASSSGDSSTDTQYF.

The chain is built from TRBV25-1 and TRBJ2-1; checking the TCRdb D call of TRBD1 is not possible without DNA. This CDR3 spans 15 amino acids. Germline V gene lookup returns CDR1 MGHDK and CDR2 SYGVNS. CDR3 amino acids: CASSAGTGGGNEQFF.

V is TRBV20-1 and J is TRBJ2-7; absent DNA, TCRdb's TRBD2 call cannot be checked. The CDR3 is made up of 14 amino acids. The germline V gene has CDR1 DFQATT and CDR2 SNEGSKA (reference sequence). Here the CDR3 reads CSARDSGGAYEQYF.

The V gene is TRBV29-1, the J gene TRBJ2-3; TCRdb's D call of TRBD1 is untestable without DNA. Germline CDR1 is SQVTM and CDR2 is ANQGSEA. This CDR3 region has 14 residues. The CDR3 region is CSGGVGGRTDTQYF.

The rearrangement links TRBV20-1 to TRBJ2-1; TCRdb reports TRBD1, a call that lacks DNA to check it against. Germline V gene sequence: CDR1 DFQATT, CDR2 SNEGSKA (reference sequence). This CDR3 has 18 residues. CDR3 sequence: CSARDRMRQVLSYNEQFF.

CDR3 residues: CASSQDRVGNSPLHF. This chain links TRBV14 with TRBJ1-6. Germline CDR1 reads SGHDN; CDR2 reads FVKESK. The length of the CDR3 is 15 residues.

V gene TRBV4-2 combines with J gene TRBJ2-7. Germline V gene lookup returns CDR1 LGHNA and CDR2 YNFKEQ. The CDR3 spans 12 residues. The CDR3 here is CASSQGEYEQYF.

The gene calls are TRBV20-1 and TRBJ2-1; TCRdb lists TRBD1, though no DNA is available to test this call. The CDR3 is made up of 15 amino acids. Germline values: CDR1 DFQATT, CDR2 SNEGSKA (reference sequence). The CDR3 is CSAQGVQARWIEQFF.

This chain's CDR3 is CASSQGTSGSFFFYGYTF. The chain carries TRBV14 and TRBJ1-2. This CDR3 contains 18 residues. Germline values: CDR1 SGHDN, CDR2 FVKESK.

The chain employs TRBV29-1 and TRBJ2-1; TCRdb's D call of TRBD1 is untestable without DNA. CDR3 length equals 12 residues. Per germline, CDR1 SQVTM and CDR2 ANQGSEA. CDR3 amino acids: CSVEGDSVWQFF.

The rearrangement links TRBV29-1 to TRBJ2-7; the TCRdb call, TRBD1, lacks DNA for checking. The CDR3 extends over 15 amino acids. Germline CDR1 reads SQVTM; CDR2 reads ANQGSEA. CDR3 sequence: CSVETPGQGDYEQYF.

The chain carries TRBV3-1 and TRBJ2-1. The V gene's germline CDR1 is LGHDT and CDR2 YNNKEL (reference sequence). The CDR3 is 14 amino acids. The CDR3 loop is CASSHENLGAEQFF.

The gene calls are TRBV2 and TRBJ2-7; no DNA is available, so the TRBD1 call from TCRdb remains unchecked. This CDR3 contains 14 residues. Germline CDR1 reads SNHLY; CDR2 reads FYNNEI. Here the CDR3 reads CASSQWTGTYEQYF.

The chain employs TRBV12-3 or TRBV12-4 and TRBJ2-5. This CDR3 contains 15 residues. The CDR3 is CASSLMERLGETQYF.

This CDR3 is CASSSLRLAVDEQFF. This chain joins TRBV5-5 and TRBJ2-1; TCRdb's D call, TRBD2, is unchecked because there is no DNA. The germline V gene encodes CDR1 SGHKS and CDR2 YYEKEE (reference sequence). The CDR3 is made up of 15 amino acids.

V is TRBV7-9 and J is TRBJ1-6; TCRdb gives TRBD1 as the D gene, but with no DNA this cannot be confirmed. Per germline, CDR1 SEHNR and CDR2 FQNEAQ (reference sequence). This CDR3 has 15 residues. CDR3 sequence reads: CASGKTDRADSPLHF.

The V and J genes are TRBV3-1 and TRBJ2-1. CDR3 length: 14 amino acids. CDR1 LGHDT and CDR2 YNNKEL come from the germline V gene (reference sequence). The CDR3 reads CASLNGVLGNEQFF.

The V gene is TRBV6-2 or TRBV6-3, the J gene TRBJ1-2; the TCRdb D gene call, TRBD1, has no DNA to confirm it. Germline V gene lookup returns CDR1 MNHEY and CDR2 SVGEGT. There are 14 residues in the CDR3. The CDR3 reads CASSPPGTAAGYTF.

The chain uses TRBV4-3 and TRBJ2-5. Germline V CDR1 and CDR2: LGHNA, YSLEER. CDR3 size: 15 residues. The CDR3 reads CASSQAGVYQETQYF.

V is TRBV20-1 and J is TRBJ2-7. Germline V gives CDR1 DFQATT, CDR2 SNEGSKA (reference sequence). The CDR3 contains 11 residues. The CDR3 sequence: CSGQEASEQYF.